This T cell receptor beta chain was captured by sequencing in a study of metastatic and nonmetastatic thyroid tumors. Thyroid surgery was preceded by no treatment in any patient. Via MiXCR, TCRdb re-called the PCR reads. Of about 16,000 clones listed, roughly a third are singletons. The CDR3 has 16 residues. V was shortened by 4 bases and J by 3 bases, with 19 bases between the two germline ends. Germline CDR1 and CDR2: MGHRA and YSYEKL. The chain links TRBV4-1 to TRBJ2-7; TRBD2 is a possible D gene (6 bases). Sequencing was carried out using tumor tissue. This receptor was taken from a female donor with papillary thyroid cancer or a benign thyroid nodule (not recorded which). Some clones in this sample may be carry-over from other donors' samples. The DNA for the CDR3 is TGCGCCAGCAGCCCCGCTGGGAGGACGCTGAACTACGAGCAGTACTTC. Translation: CASSPAGRTLNYEQYF.